This entry is about one T cell receptor beta chain. These data come from a study of blood T cell repertoires in COVID-19. Whole-study context: Samples of COVID-19 (acute and convalescent) were obtained from the United States, Italy and Spain. The cDNA or gDNA used as material had been derived from T cells, B-cell-depleted T cells, or PBMCs.

The ends were cut back, 4 bases at V and 7 bases at J, with 17 bases in the middle. Germline-derived CDR1 and CDR2 are SGHDT and YYEEEE. This CDR3 region has 14 residues. Original analysis: Nucleated cell number was recorded as an estimate derived from reference gene primer amplification. Some clones are missing from TCRdb's copy, which holds only in-frame ones; the method was immunoSEQ multiplex PCR. The V and J calls and clone size come from that table; D and trimming were worked out from the DNA. This sample carries 130,000 to 150,000 clones, roughly 87% of them seen once, and the ten largest clones take more than 0.8%.

The genes are TRBV5-6 and TRBJ2-5, with D perhaps matching TRBD2 (6 bases). The receptor's source is a woman aged 50 to 60 with acute or convalescent COVID-19. The specimen was peripheral blood. CDR3 amino acids: CASSPRLGGGTQYF. CDR3 coding DNA: TGTGCCAGCAGCCCAAGACTAGGAGGAGGGACCCAGTACTTC.